The 4 T cell receptor beta chains below were found in one sample sequenced in a study of shared clonotypes between healthy human individuals. Using immunoSEQ multiplex PCR, the repertoire was profiled, and TCRdb retains in-frame clones only, with some absent. The repertoire includes about 2 million clones, around 96% of them detected once, and approximately 1% sits in the top ten. CD8 cells regarded as naive lacked CD45RO, were positively chosen for CCR7, and omitted terminally differentiated effector memory CD45RA+ cells. The sequencing input was naive CD8+ T cells sorted from blood. The source of these receptors is a man aged 18 to 29 in good health.

Remarks on this clone: Other DNA sequences within the sample encode an identical CDR3. V gene TRBV5-1 combines with J gene TRBJ1-1; 8 bases align to TRBD1. There are 14 residues in the CDR3. Per the germline V gene, CDR1 is SGHRS and CDR2 is YFSETQ. The V segment lost 3 bases and the J segment 1 base; nucleotides outside the gene matches: 2. The CDR3 here is CASSSGTGNTEAFF. CDR3 sequence (DNA): TGCGCCAGCAGCTCCGGGACAGGGAACACTGAAGCTTTCTTT.

With respect to this clone: Additional DNA sequences in this sample encode the identical CDR3. This sequence joins TRBV7-2 and TRBJ2-7; possible D gene TRBD1, 6 bases. V lost 1 base and J lost 4, with 8 bases in between. Germline V CDR1 and CDR2: SGHTA, FQGNSA. CDR3 length: 13 residues. The CDR3: CASSLVTGYEQYF. CDR3 nucleotides: TGTGCCAGCAGCTTAGTTACAGGGTACGAGCAGTACTTC.

This clone was counted a single time. J is TRBJ2-7 and V is TRBV7-9, with 12 bases lining up with TRBD1. V was pared by 5 bases and J by 6 bases, with 8 bases of the junction left unmatched. This CDR3 spans 15 amino acids. Germline V gene sequence: CDR1 SEHNR, CDR2 FQNEAQ (reference sequence). The chain's CDR3 is CASSQSGQGALEQYF. DNA for the CDR3: TGTGCCAGCAGCCAATCGGGACAGGGGGCGCTCGAGCAGTACTTC. Variable domain in full (rest from reference TRBV7-9 and TRBJ2-7): DTGVSQNPRHKITKRGQNVTFRCDPISEHNRLYWYRQTLGQGPEFLTYFQNEAQLEKSRLLSDRFSAERPKGSFSTLEIQRTEQGDSAMYLCASSQSGQGALEQYFGPGTRLTVT.

V gene TRBV7-9 combines with J gene TRBJ1-1; D might be TRBD1 (6 bases). The germline V gene has CDR1 SEHNR and CDR2 FQNEAQ (reference sequence). This CDR3 has 15 residues. V lost 1 base to trimming and J lost 5 bases, with 14 bases between them. CDR3 residues: CASSLGGALATEAFF. Here the CDR3 DNA reads TGTGCCAGCAGCTTAGGGGGGGCGTTGGCAACTGAAGCTTTCTTT. The entire variable domain, with the rest obtained from reference TRBV7-9 and TRBJ1-1, is as follows: DTGVSQNPRHKITKRGQNVTFRCDPISEHNRLYWYRQTLGQGPEFLTYFQNEAQLEKSRLLSDRFSAERPKGSFSTLEIQRTEQGDSAMYLCASSLGGALATEAFFGQGTRLTVV.